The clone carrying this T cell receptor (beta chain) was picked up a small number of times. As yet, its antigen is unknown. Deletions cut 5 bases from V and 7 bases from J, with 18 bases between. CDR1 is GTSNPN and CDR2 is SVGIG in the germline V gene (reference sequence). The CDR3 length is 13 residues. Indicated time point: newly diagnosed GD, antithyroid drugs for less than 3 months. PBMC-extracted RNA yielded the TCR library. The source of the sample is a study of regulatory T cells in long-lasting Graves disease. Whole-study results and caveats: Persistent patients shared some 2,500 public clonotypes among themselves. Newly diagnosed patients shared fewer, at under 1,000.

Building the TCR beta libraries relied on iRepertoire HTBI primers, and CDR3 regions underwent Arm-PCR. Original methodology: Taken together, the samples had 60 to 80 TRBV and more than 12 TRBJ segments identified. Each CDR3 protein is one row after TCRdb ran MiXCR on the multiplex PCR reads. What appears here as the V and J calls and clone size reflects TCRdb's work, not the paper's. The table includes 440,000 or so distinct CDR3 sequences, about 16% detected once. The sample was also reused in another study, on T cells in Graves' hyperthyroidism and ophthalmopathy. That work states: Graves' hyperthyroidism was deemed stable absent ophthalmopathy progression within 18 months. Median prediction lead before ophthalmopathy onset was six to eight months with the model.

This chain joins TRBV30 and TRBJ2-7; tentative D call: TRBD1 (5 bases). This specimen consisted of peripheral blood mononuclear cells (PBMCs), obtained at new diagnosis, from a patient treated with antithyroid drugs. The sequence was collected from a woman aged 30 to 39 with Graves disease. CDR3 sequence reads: CAWLGHLNMEQYF. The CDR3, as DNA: TGTGCCTGGTTAGGACACCTAAATATGGAGCAGTACTTC.